Below, 16 T cell receptor beta chains from the same sample are listed, as sequenced in a study of T cells in narcolepsy. Sequencing used immunoSEQ multiplex PCR; TCRdb keeps in-frame clones, though not all of them. The sample contains about 33,000 clones, 90% of which appear only once. Sequences were obtained from CD45RA- memory CD4+ T cells from PBMCs. The receptors were sampled from a human donor with narcolepsy.

This clone has just a few counts. V and J are TRBV29-1 and TRBJ2-7, with D possibly TRBD1 on 5 matching bases. The V gene lost 6 bases and the J gene lost 1 base, with 16 bases spanning the gap. The germline gives CDR1 SQVTM, CDR2 ANQGSEA. The CDR3 totals 14 residues. The CDR3 nucleotides are TGCAGCGTCGGTACAGGTTGGGGATCCTACGAGCAGTACTTC. It is translated as CSVGTGWGSYEQYF.

The chain has TRBV5-1 and TRBJ2-1, with 9 bases lining up with TRBD1. The germline V gene has CDR1 SGHRS and CDR2 YFSETQ. J gave up 7 bases and V 1 base, and 6 bases lay outside the gene matches. This CDR3 has 15 residues. The CDR3 DNA reads as TGCGCCAGCAGCTTGCGGGACAGGGTATTAAATGAGCAGTTCTTC. Its translation is CASSLRDRVLNEQFF. The full variable domain, with the rest looked up from reference TRBV5-1 and TRBJ2-1, is KAGVTQTPRYLIKTRGQQVTLSCSPISGHRSVSWYQQTPGQGLQFLFEYFSETQRNKGNFPGRFSGRQFSNSRSEMNVSTLELGDSALYLCASSLRDRVLNEQFFGPGTRLTVL.

The chain joins TRBV5-4 to TRBJ2-1, with TRBD1 matching over 7 bases. V gave up 1 base and J gave up 7 bases; unmatched junction bases: 5. The CDR3 runs 14 residues. Germline CDR1 is SGHNT and CDR2 is YYREEE (reference sequence). The CDR3, as DNA: TGTGCCAGCAGCTTGCGGGACAGAAGAAATGAGCAGTTCTTC. Amino acids: CASSLRDRRNEQFF.

The chain recombines TRBV4-2 with TRBJ2-3, with D possibly being TRBD2 (6 bases). This CDR3 has 16 residues. Germline CDR1 is LGHNA and CDR2 is YNFKEQ. The germline V and J ends were trimmed by 1 base and 4 bases, with 15 bases remaining between them. CDR3 DNA sequence: TGTGCCAGCAGCCAAGTAGGCGGGACTGGGTCAGATACGCAGTATTTT. Translation: CASSQVGGTGSDTQYF.

V and J are TRBV7-8 and TRBJ2-7; D may match TRBD1 or TRBD2 (5 bases each). V gave up 5 bases and J gave up 2 bases, with 22 bases separating them. This CDR3 contains 17 residues. Germline values: CDR1 SGHVS, CDR2 FQNEAQ. CDR3: CASSPPRDGIGAYEQYF. Written as DNA, the CDR3 is TGTGCCAGCAGCCCTCCCCGGGATGGAATAGGGGCCTACGAGCAGTACTTC. The variable domain in full, with the rest retrieved from reference TRBV7-8 and TRBJ2-7, is GAGVSQSPRYKVAKRGQDVALRCDPISGHVSLFWYQQALGQGPEFLTYFQNEAQLDKSGLPSDRFFAERPEGSVSTLKIQRTQQEDSAVYLCASSPPRDGIGAYEQYFGPGTRLTVT.

This clone showed up just a few times. V usage is TRBV6-5 and J usage is TRBJ2-3; no definite D call. V gave up 3 bases and J gave up 8 bases, with 15 bases separating them. CDR1 and CDR2 from the germline V gene are MNHEY and SVGAGI. The CDR3 consists of 14 residues. The CDR3 spells CASSYEISGGTQYF. Written as DNA, the CDR3 is TGTGCCAGCAGTTATGAGATTTCAGGTGGTACGCAGTATTTT.

The chain has TRBV28 and TRBJ2-1; the match to TRBD2 covers 8 bases. Germline V CDR1 and CDR2: MDHEN, SYDVKM. This CDR3 contains 12 residues. The V segment lost 11 bases and the J segment 9 bases; nucleotides outside the gene matches: 9. CDR3 nucleotide sequence: TGTGCCCTGGGAGCGGGAGCGGTTGAGCAGTTCTTC. It encodes CALGAGAVEQFF.

This chain links TRBV14 with TRBJ1-5; D gene ambiguous. Germline loops: CDR1 SGHDN, CDR2 FVKESK. The CDR3 is made up of 12 amino acids. V was pared by 10 bases and J by 6 bases, with 13 bases between. CDR3: CATPVRGQPQHF. The CDR3 DNA reads TGTGCCACCCCGGTCCGTGGTCAGCCCCAGCATTTT.

V gene TRBV6-1 combines with J gene TRBJ1-1; D unresolved. The CDR3 runs to 13 residues. Per the germline V gene, CDR1 is MNHNS and CDR2 is SASEGT. The ends were cut back, 0 bases at V and 1 base at J, with 3 bases in the middle. The CDR3 DNA reads as TGTGCCAGCAGTGAAGCACAGAACACTGAAGCTTTCTTT. Amino acids: CASSEAQNTEAFF.

V gene TRBV27 combines with J gene TRBJ2-1; the D gene is possibly TRBD2 (6 bases). Germline-derived CDR1 and CDR2 are MNHEY and SMNVEV (reference sequence). The CDR3 extends over 15 amino acids. The germline V and J ends were trimmed by 3 bases and 0 bases, with 9 bases remaining between them. The CDR3 DNA is TGTGCCAGCAGTTTCGGCGGGGTCTCCTACAATGAGCAGTTCTTC. Protein sequence: CASSFGGVSYNEQFF.

V is TRBV7-9 and J is TRBJ2-3; perhaps TRBD2 as D (6 bases). CDR3 size: 13 residues. Germline assignment: CDR1 SEHNR and CDR2 FQNEAQ (reference sequence). V lost 8 bases and J lost 2, with 11 bases in between. CDR3 in DNA: TGTGCCAGCGGACTAAGCTACACAGATACGCAGTATTTT. Protein: CASGLSYTDTQYF.

This clone showed up just once. The V call is TRBV11-3, the J call TRBJ2-7; no definite D call. The germline V gene encodes CDR1 SGHNT and CDR2 YENEEA. Trimming removed 3 bases at V and 5 bases at J, with 8 bases between. This CDR3 spans 12 amino acids. The CDR3 spells CASSLNSDEQYF. CDR3 sequence (DNA): TGTGCCAGCAGCTTGAACAGCGACGAGCAGTACTTC. The whole variable domain, filled in from reference TRBV11-3 and TRBJ2-7, reads EAGVVQSPRYKIIEKKQPVAFWCNPISGHNTLYWYLQNLGQGPELLIRYENEEAVDDSQLPKDRFSAERLKGVDSTLKIQPAELGDSAVYLCASSLNSDEQYFGPGTRLTVT.

This sequence joins TRBV5-1 and TRBJ1-5; TRBD1 aligns across 8 bases. The ends lost 2 bases at V and 5 bases at J; junction bases unmatched: 0. CDR3 length equals 13 residues. Per the germline V gene, CDR1 is SGHRS and CDR2 is YFSETQ. CDR3: CASSLQGDQPQHF. CDR3 nucleotides: TGCGCCAGCAGCTTACAGGGGGATCAGCCCCAGCATTTT.

This clone was seen only once. The chain uses TRBV27 and TRBJ2-2; the match to TRBD2 covers 9 bases. J gave up 7 bases and V 6 bases, and 12 bases lay outside the gene matches. Germline V gene lookup returns CDR1 MNHEY and CDR2 SMNVEV (reference sequence). The CDR3 length is 16 residues. The CDR3 sequence: CASSSPAGGWGGELFF. Written as DNA, the CDR3 is TGTGCCAGCAGCAGCCCCGCGGGAGGGTGGGGCGGGGAGCTGTTTTTT.

The CDR3: CASSLGLTRELFF. In nucleotides, the CDR3 is TGTGCCAGCAGTTTAGGGCTAACGAGGGAGCTGTTTTTT. The chain couples TRBV27 to TRBJ2-2, with D uncertain. This CDR3 has 13 residues. Germline CDR1 and CDR2: MNHEY and SMNVEV (reference sequence). V was pared by 2 bases and J by 9 bases, with 10 bases between.

V gene TRBV14 combines with J gene TRBJ1-1, with TRBD1 as a possible D gene (5 bases). Germline lookup yields CDR1 SGHDN and CDR2 FVKESK. This CDR3 comprises 14 residues. V was trimmed by 1 base and J by 4 bases, leaving 10 bases between them. This chain's CDR3 is CASSQVYGGTEAFF. The CDR3 bases are TGTGCCAGCAGCCAAGTATACGGGGGCACTGAAGCTTTCTTT.